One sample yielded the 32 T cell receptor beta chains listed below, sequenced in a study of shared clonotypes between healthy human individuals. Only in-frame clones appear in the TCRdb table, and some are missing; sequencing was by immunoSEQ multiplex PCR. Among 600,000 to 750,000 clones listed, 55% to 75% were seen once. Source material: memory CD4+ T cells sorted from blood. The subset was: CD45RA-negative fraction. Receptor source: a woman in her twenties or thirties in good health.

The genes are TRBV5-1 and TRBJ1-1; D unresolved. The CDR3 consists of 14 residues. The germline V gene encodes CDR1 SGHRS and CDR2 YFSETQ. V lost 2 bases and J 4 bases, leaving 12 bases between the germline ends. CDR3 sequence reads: CASSFHRVGTEAFF. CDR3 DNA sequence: TGCGCCAGCAGCTTCCACCGGGTAGGCACTGAAGCTTTCTTT.

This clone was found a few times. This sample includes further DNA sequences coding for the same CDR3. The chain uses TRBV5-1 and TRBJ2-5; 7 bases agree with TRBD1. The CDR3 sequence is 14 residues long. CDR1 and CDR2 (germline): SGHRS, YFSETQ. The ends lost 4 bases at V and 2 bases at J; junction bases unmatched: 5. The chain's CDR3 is CASSPGTEQETQYF. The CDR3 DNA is TGCGCCAGCAGCCCCGGGACAGAGCAAGAGACCCAGTACTTC.

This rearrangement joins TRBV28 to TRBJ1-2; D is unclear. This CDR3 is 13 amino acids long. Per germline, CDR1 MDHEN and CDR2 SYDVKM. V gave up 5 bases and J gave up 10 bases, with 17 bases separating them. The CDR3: CASSPPAVRVYTF. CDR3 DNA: TGTGCCAGCAGTCCTCCGGCCGTGCGGGTCTACACCTTC.

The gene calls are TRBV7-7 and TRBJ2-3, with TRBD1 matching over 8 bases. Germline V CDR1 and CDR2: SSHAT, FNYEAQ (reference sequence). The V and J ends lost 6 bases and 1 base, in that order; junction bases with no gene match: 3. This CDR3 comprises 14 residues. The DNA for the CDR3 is TGTGCCAGCAGTCAGACAGGGGGCACAGATACGCAGTATTTT. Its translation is CASSQTGGTDTQYF.

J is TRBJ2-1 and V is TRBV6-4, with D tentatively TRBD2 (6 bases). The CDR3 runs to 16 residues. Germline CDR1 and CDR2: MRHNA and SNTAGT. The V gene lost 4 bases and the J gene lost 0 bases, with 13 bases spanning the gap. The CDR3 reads CASSVLGRGSYNEQFF. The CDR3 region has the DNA TGTGCCAGCAGTGTCCTCGGGAGAGGCTCCTACAATGAGCAGTTCTTC.

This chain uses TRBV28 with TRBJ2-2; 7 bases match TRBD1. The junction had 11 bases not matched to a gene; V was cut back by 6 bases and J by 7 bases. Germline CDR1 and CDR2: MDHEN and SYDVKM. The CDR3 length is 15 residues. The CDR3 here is CASRLVLTGRGELFF. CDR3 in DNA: TGTGCCAGCAGACTGGTCTTGACAGGGCGCGGGGAGCTGTTTTTT.

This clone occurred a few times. CDR3 region: CASSRVGVANEQFF. The CDR3 DNA follows: TGTGCCAGCAGCCGGGTTGGGGTCGCCAATGAGCAGTTCTTC. V is TRBV14 and J is TRBJ2-1; D uncertain. Germline V gene lookup returns CDR1 SGHDN and CDR2 FVKESK. Between the trimmed V and J ends, which lost 4 bases and 6 bases, there was a span of 13 bases. The CDR3 spans 14 residues. Full variable domain (remainder filled in from reference TRBV14 and TRBJ2-1): EAGVTQFPSHSVIEKGQTVTLRCDPISGHDNLYWYRRVMGKEIKFLLHFVKESKQDESGMPNNRFLAERTGGTYSTLKVQPAELEDSGVYFCASSRVGVANEQFFGPGTRLTVL.

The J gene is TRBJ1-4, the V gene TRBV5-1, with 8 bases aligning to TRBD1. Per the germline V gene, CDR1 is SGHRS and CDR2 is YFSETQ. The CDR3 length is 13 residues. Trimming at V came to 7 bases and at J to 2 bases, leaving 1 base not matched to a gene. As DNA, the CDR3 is TGCGCCAGCCAGGGGGCGACTAATGAAAAACTGTTTTTT. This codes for CASQGATNEKLFF.

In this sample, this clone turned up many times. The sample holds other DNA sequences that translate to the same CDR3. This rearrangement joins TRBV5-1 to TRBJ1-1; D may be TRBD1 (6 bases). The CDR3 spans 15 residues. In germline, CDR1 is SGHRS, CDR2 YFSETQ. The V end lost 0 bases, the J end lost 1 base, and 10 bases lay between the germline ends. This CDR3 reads CASSLVDSRNTEAFF. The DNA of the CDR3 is TGCGCCAGCAGCTTGGTGGACAGCCGGAACACTGAAGCTTTCTTT.

The CDR3 sequence is CAISRTSGYEQYF. Written as DNA, the CDR3 is TGTGCCATCAGCCGGACTAGCGGATACGAGCAGTACTTC. This chain uses TRBV10-3 with TRBJ2-7, with 10 bases matching TRBD2. The V gene's germline CDR1 is ENHRY and CDR2 SYGVKD. The V and J ends lost 6 bases and 4 bases, in that order; junction bases with no gene match: 3. This CDR3 spans 13 amino acids.

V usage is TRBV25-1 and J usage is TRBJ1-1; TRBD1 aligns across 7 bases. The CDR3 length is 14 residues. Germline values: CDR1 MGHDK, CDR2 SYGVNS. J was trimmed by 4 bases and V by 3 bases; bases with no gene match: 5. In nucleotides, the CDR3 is TGTGCCAGCAGTGATCACGACAGGGTCACTGAAGCTTTCTTT. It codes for CASSDHDRVTEAFF. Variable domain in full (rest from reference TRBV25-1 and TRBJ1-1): EADIYQTPRYLVIGTGKKITLECSQTMGHDKMYWYQQDPGMELHLIHYSYGVNSTEKGDLSSESTVSRIRTEHFPLTLESARPSHTSQYLCASSDHDRVTEAFFGQGTRLTVV.

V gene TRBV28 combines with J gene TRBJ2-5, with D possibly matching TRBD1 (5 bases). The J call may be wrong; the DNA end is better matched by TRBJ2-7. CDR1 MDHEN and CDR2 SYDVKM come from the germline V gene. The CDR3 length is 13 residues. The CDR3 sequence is CASRKGPTYEQYF. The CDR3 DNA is TGTGCCAGCAGGAAGGGGCCAACCTACGAGCAGTACTTC.

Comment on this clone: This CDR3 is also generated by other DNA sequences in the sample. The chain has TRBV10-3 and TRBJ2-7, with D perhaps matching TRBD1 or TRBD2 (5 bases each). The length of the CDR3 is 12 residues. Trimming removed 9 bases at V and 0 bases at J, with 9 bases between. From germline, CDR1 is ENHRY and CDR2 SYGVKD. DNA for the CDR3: TGTGCCATTTCTGGGGGCTCCTACGAGCAGTACTTC. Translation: CAISGGSYEQYF.

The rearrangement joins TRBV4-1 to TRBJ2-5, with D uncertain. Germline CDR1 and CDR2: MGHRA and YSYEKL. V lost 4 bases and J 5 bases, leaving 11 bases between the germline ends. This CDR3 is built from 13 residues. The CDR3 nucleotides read TGCGCCAGCAGCCGGATGCCCCGGGAGACCCAGTACTTC. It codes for CASSRMPRETQYF.

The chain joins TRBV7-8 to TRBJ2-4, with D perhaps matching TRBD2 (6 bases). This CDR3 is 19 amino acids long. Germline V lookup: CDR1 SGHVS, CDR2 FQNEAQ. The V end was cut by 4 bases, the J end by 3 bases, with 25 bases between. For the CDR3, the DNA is TGTGCCAGCAGCTCCTCGTTGGGGGGTAGTTCGGGAGTCAAAAACATTCAGTACTTC. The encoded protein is CASSSSLGGSSGVKNIQYF.

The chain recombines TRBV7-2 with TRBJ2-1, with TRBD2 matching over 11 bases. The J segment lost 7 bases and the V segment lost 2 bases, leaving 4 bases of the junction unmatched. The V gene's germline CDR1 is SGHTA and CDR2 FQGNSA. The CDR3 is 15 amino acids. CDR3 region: CASSLRTSGLNEQFF. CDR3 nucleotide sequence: TGTGCCAGCAGCTTAAGGACTAGCGGGTTGAATGAGCAGTTCTTC.

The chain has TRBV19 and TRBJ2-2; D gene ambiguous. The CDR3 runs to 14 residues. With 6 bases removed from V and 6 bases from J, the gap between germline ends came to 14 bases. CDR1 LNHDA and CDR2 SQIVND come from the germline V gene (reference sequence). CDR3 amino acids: CASRYSEDAGELFF. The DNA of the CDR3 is TGTGCCAGTAGGTATTCAGAGGATGCCGGGGAGCTGTTTTTT.

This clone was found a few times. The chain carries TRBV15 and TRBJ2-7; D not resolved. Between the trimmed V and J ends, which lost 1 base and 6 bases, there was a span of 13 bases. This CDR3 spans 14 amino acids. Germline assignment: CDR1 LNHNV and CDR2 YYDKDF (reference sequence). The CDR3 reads CATSRVAYRSEQYF. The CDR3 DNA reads TGTGCCACCAGCAGAGTTGCATATAGATCCGAGCAGTACTTC.

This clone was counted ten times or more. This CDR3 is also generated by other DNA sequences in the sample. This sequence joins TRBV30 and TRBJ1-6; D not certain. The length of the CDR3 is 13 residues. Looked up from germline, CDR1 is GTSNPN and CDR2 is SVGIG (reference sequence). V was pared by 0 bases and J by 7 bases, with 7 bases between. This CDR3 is CAWSVRGNSPLHF. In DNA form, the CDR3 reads TGTGCCTGGAGTGTACGGGGAAATTCACCCCTCCACTTT. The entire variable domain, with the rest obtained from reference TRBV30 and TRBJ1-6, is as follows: SQTIHQWPATLVQPVGSPLSLECTVEGTSNPNLYWYRQAAGRGLQLLFYSVGIGQISSEVPQNLSASRPQDRQFILSSKKLLLSDSGFYLCAWSVRGNSPLHFGNGTRLTVT.

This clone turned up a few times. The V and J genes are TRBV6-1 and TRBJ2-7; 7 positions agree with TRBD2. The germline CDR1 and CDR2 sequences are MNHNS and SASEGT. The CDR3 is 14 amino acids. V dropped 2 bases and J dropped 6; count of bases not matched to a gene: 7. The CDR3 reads CASSEFFTGGEQYF. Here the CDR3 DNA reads TGTGCCAGCAGTGAATTTTTTACGGGGGGCGAGCAGTACTTC.

CDR3 amino acids: CASSLGSYRDGETQYF. In DNA, the CDR3 is TGTGCCAGCAGCTTGGGAAGTTACAGGGACGGAGAGACCCAGTACTTC. The chain has TRBV11-2 and TRBJ2-5; D is possibly TRBD1 (6 bases). The germline gives CDR1 SGHAT, CDR2 FQNNGV. The CDR3 totals 16 residues. Between the trimmed V and J ends, which lost 3 bases and 4 bases, there was a span of 18 bases.

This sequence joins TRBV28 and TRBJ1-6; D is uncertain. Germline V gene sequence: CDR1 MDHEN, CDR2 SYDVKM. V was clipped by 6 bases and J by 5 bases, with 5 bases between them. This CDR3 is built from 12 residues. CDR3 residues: CASRRNNSPLHF. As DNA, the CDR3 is TGTGCCAGCAGGCGGAATAATTCACCCCTCCACTTT.

DNA for the CDR3: TGCGCCAGCAGTATCGAGGGGACAGGGGCGTCTGGCTACACCTTC. It specifies CASSIEGTGASGYTF. This chain links TRBV5-1 with TRBJ1-2; 10 nucleotides agree with TRBD1. V trimming: 5 bases; J trimming: 7 bases; junction bases outside the gene matches: 11. Germline V gene data show CDR1 as SGHRS and CDR2 as YFSETQ. The CDR3 sequence is 15 residues long.

The CDR3 coding sequence is TGCGCCAGCAGCCAACGTTTTCAAGTAGGGCCTAATGAAAAACTGTTTTTT. Protein: CASSQRFQVGPNEKLFF. This chain joins TRBV4-1 and TRBJ1-4; D gene uncertain. The V end was cut by 2 bases, the J end by 3 bases, with 16 bases between. Germline V CDR1 and CDR2: MGHRA, YSYEKL. The CDR3 is 17 amino acids.

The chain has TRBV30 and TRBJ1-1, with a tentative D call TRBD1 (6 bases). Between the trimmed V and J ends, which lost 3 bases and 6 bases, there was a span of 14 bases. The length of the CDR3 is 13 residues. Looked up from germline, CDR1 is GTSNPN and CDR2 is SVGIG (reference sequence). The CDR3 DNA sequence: TGTGCCTGGAGGAAATCAGGGGTATCTGAAGCTTTCTTT. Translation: CAWRKSGVSEAFF. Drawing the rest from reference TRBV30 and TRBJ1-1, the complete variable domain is SQTIHQWPATLVQPVGSPLSLECTVEGTSNPNLYWYRQAAGRGLQLLFYSVGIGQISSEVPQNLSASRPQDRQFILSSKKLLLSDSGFYLCAWRKSGVSEAFFGQGTRLTVV.

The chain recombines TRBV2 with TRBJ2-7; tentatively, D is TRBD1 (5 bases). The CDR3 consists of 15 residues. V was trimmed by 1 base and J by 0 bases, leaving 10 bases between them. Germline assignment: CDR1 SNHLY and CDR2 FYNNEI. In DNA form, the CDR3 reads TGTGCCAGCAGTGAAGGACAGAGACCCTCCTACGAGCAGTACTTC. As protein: CASSEGQRPSYEQYF.

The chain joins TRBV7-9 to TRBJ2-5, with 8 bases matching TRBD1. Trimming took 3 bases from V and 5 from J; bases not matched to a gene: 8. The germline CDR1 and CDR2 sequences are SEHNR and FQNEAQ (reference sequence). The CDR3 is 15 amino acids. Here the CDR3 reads CASSFRQGLVETQYF. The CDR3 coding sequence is TGTGCCAGCAGCTTTCGACAGGGGTTGGTTGAGACCCAGTACTTC.

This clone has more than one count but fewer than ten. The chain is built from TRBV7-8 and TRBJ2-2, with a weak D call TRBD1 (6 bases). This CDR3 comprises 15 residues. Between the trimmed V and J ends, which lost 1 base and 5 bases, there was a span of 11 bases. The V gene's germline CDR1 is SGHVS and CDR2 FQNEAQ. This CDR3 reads CASSLDRTATGELFF. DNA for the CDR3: TGTGCCAGCAGCTTAGACAGGACAGCAACCGGGGAGCTGTTTTTT. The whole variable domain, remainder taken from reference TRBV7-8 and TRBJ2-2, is GAGVSQSPRYKVAKRGQDVALRCDPISGHVSLFWYQQALGQGPEFLTYFQNEAQLDKSGLPSDRFFAERPEGSVSTLKIQRTQQEDSAVYLCASSLDRTATGELFFGEGSRLTVL.

The CDR3 is CASSPGPSNYGYTF. The DNA for the CDR3 is TGCGCCAGCAGCCCTGGGCCATCTAACTATGGCTACACCTTC. This chain links TRBV5-1 with TRBJ1-2; D ambiguous. This CDR3 region has 14 residues. Looked up from germline, CDR1 is SGHRS and CDR2 is YFSETQ. Trimming left V 4 bases short and J 0 bases short, with 10 bases between.

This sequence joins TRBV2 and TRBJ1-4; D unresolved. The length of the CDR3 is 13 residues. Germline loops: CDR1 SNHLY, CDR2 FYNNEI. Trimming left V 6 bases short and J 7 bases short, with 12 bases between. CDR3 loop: CASRTVRSEKLFF. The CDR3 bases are TGTGCCAGCAGGACGGTTCGGAGTGAAAAACTGTTTTTT. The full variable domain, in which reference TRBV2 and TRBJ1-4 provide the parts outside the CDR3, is EPEVTQTPSHQVTQMGQEVILRCVPISNHLYFYWYRQILGQKVEFLVSFYNNEISEKSEIFDDQFSVERPDGSNFTLKIRSTKLEDSAMYFCASRTVRSEKLFFGSGTQLSVL.

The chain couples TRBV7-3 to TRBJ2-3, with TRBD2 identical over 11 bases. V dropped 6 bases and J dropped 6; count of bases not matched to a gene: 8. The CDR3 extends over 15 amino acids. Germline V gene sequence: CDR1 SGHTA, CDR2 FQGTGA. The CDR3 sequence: CASSSLAGGYDTQYF. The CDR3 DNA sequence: TGTGCCAGCAGTAGCCTAGCGGGAGGTTACGATACGCAGTATTTT.

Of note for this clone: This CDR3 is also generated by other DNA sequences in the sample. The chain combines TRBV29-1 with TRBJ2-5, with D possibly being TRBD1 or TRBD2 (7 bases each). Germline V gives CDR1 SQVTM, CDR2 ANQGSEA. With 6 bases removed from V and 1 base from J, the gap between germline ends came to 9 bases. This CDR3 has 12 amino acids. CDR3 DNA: TGCAGCGTCAGGGGGGGCCAAGAGACCCAGTACTTC. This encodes CSVRGGQETQYF.